A selection of T cell receptor beta chains follows, all from one sample in a study of blood T cell repertoires in COVID-19. Sequenced by immunoSEQ multiplex PCR; TCRdb stores in-frame clones only, minus some. The sample yields about 150,000 clones, 65% to 80% seen once. Sequenced sample: PBMCs or T cells enriched from blood (not recorded which). Receptor source: a woman aged 70-85 years in a cohort exposed to, infected with or recovered from COVID-19 (not recorded which). Each CDR3 is given with its conserved first and last residue. A D gene is named only where the DNA matches it firmly. Where a row states a size, it is once, few, many or the class of an expanded clone; other rows omit it.

V gene	D gene	clone size	J gene	CDR3 protein	CDR3 DNA
TRBV4-3	TRBD1	.	TRBJ2-2	CASSQEWTGSETGELFF	TGCGCCAGCAGCCAAGAGTGGACAGGGTCTGAGACCGGGGAGCTGTTTTTT
TRBV7-8	TRBD2	once	TRBJ2-1	CASSLREVLGNEQFF	TGTGCCAGCAGCCTACGGGAGGTCTTGGGCAATGAGCAGTTCTTC
TRBV11-2	TRBD2	.	TRBJ2-7	CASRLAGGSYEQYF	TGTGCCAGCAGACTAGCGGGAGGCTCCTACGAGCAGTACTTC
TRBV5-4	.	.	TRBJ2-2	CASSLSGGWSGELFF	TGTGCCAGCAGCTTGTCCGGAGGGTGGTCCGGGGAGCTGTTTTTT
TRBV27	.	.	TRBJ1-6	CASRGPPRSPLHF	TGTGCCAGCAGAGGTCCTCCCAGGTCACCCCTCCACTTT
TRBV7-2	.	.	TRBJ2-5	CASSPTGAGSETQYF	TGTGCCAGCAGCCCCACCGGGGCGGGGTCGGAGACCCAGTACTTC
TRBV5-1	TRBD1	.	TRBJ2-5	CASSAWPGGQETQYF	TGCGCCAGCAGCGCGTGGCCAGGGGGCCAAGAGACCCAGTACTTC
TRBV4-2	.	.	TRBJ1-4	CASSQVSRVDEKLFF	TGTGCCAGCAGCCAAGTATCTCGGGTAGATGAAAAACTGTTTTTT
TRBV7-2	TRBD1	.	TRBJ1-6	CASSLSGGPWGIFNSPLHF	TGTGCCAGCAGCTTGTCAGGGGGGCCGTGGGGAATCTTTAATTCACCCCTCCACTTT
TRBV5-4	TRBD1	few	TRBJ1-2	CASSSDRGHDGYTF	TGTGCCAGCAGCTCGGACAGGGGGCATGATGGCTACACCTTC
TRBV28	.	once	TRBJ2-7	CASSRPGSSYEQYF	TGTGCCAGCAGCCGCCCCGGGTCTTCCTACGAGCAGTACTTC
TRBV11-2	.	.	TRBJ2-1	CASSPREPLPYNEQFF	TGTGCCAGCAGCCCCCGGGAGCCACTACCTTACAATGAGCAGTTCTTC
TRBV10-3	TRBD1	few	TRBJ2-7	CAISDFGQGTGEQYF	TGTGCCATCAGTGATTTCGGACAGGGTACAGGTGAGCAGTACTTC
TRBV10-3	TRBD1	.	TRBJ2-7	CAISESGTGDHEQYF	TGTGCCATCAGTGAGTCCGGGACAGGGGACCACGAGCAGTACTTC
TRBV7-8	TRBD2	.	TRBJ2-7	CASSWGGSYEQYF	TGTGCCAGCAGCTGGGGGGGGTCCTACGAGCAGTACTTC
TRBV5-1	TRBD1	.	TRBJ1-1	CASSFRTGGGTEAFF	TGCGCCAGCAGCTTTCGGACAGGGGGAGGAACTGAAGCTTTCTTT
TRBV6-5	TRBD2	.	TRBJ2-5	CASSYASGRTETQYF	TGTGCCAGCAGTTACGCTAGCGGGAGGACGGAGACCCAGTACTTC
TRBV6-5	.	once	TRBJ2-7	CASSYSAGDPYEQYF	TGTGCCAGCAGTTACTCAGCAGGGGATCCCTACGAGCAGTACTTC
TRBV7-9	.	.	TRBJ1-1	CASSFTEPNTEAFF	TGTGCCAGCAGTTTCACAGAGCCTAACACTGAAGCTTTCTTT
TRBV7-9	TRBD1	.	TRBJ2-7	CASSSPAQGAYEQYF	TGTGCCAGCAGTTCTCCGGCACAGGGGGCCTACGAGCAGTACTTC
TRBV12-5	.	.	TRBJ1-3	CASGQSHTAFSGNTIYF	TGTGCTAGTGGTCAAAGCCATACAGCTTTCTCTGGAAACACCATATATTTT
TRBV10-3	.	.	TRBJ2-7	CAISESGGGFEQYF	TGTGCCATCAGTGAGTCTGGTGGAGGGTTCGAGCAGTACTTC
TRBV11-3	TRBD1	.	TRBJ2-7	CASSSTGTGSYEQYF	TGTGCCAGCAGCTCAACCGGGACAGGGAGCTACGAGCAGTACTTC
TRBV2	TRBD1	.	TRBJ2-7	CASSVVDRVGEQYF	TGTGCCAGCAGTGTGGTGGACAGGGTTGGCGAGCAGTACTTC
TRBV2	.	.	TRBJ2-3	CASSQAARTDTQYF	TGTGCCAGCAGTCAAGCGGCCCGCACAGATACGCAGTATTTT
TRBV4-2	.	.	TRBJ1-1	CASKRGERGNTEAFF	TGTGCCAGCAAAAGGGGCGAGCGGGGAAACACTGAAGCTTTCTTT
TRBV6-4	.	.	TRBJ2-3	CASRRRGLSTDTQYF	TGTGCCAGTAGACGACGCGGGCTGAGCACAGATACGCAGTATTTT
TRBV11-2	.	.	TRBJ2-1	CASSLSPSSYNEQFF	TGTGCCAGCAGCTTATCCCCCAGCTCCTACAATGAGCAGTTCTTC
TRBV28	.	.	TRBJ1-6	CASSLGLGEASSPLHF	TGTGCCAGCAGTTTAGGTTTAGGAGAGGCGAGTTCACCCCTCCACTTT
TRBV3-1/TRBV3-2	.	.	TRBJ1-2	CASSQDQGLRYGYTF	TGTGCCAGCAGCCAAGACCAGGGCCTACGCTATGGCTACACCTTC
TRBV15	.	few	TRBJ1-4	CATSRAGVAATNEKLFF	TGTGCCACCAGCAGAGCAGGGGTTGCCGCAACTAATGAAAAACTGTTTTTT
TRBV20-1	.	.	TRBJ1-2	CSASTSYGYTF	TGCAGTGCTAGTACTTCTTATGGCTACACCTTC
TRBV2	TRBD1	.	TRBJ1-2	CASSGTGSTYGYTF	TGTGCCAGCAGTGGGACAGGCTCAACCTATGGCTACACCTTC
TRBV19	TRBD1	few	TRBJ1-2	CASSLGQPYMKGYGYTF	TGTGCCAGTAGCCTGGGACAGCCGTACATGAAGGGCTATGGCTACACCTTC
TRBV7-3	TRBD1	once	TRBJ1-2	CASSPGGIAGYTF	TGTGCCAGCAGCCCAGGGGGTATAGCCGGCTACACCTTC
TRBV27	TRBD2	few	TRBJ2-1	CASKVGLAGVRASNEQFF	TGTGCCAGCAAGGTCGGCCTAGCGGGAGTTAGGGCTTCCAATGAGCAGTTCTTC
TRBV3-1/TRBV3-2	.	.	TRBJ2-3	CASSQDELYTDTQYF	TGTGCCAGCAGCCAAGATGAACTATACACAGATACGCAGTATTTT
TRBV11-3	TRBD2	.	TRBJ2-7	CASSLGASGTPYEQYF	TGTGCCAGCAGCTTAGGCGCTAGCGGGACCCCCTACGAGCAGTACTTC
TRBV7-9	.	.	TRBJ2-5	CASSFAGRETQYF	TGTGCCAGCAGCTTCGCAGGGCGAGAGACCCAGTACTTC
TRBV29-1	.	once	TRBJ1-4	CSVGIRGNEKLFF	TGCAGCGTTGGGATCCGAGGGAATGAAAAACTGTTTTTT
TRBV4-1	.	.	TRBJ2-1	CASSYGAAPPYNEQFF	TGCGCCAGCAGCTACGGAGCGGCTCCGCCCTACAATGAGCAGTTCTTC
TRBV28	TRBD1	.	TRBJ1-6	CASRKGGPSYNSPLHF	TGTGCCAGCAGAAAAGGGGGCCCCTCCTATAATTCACCCCTCCACTTT
TRBV7-9	TRBD2	.	TRBJ2-1	CASSLASSGRPYNEQFF	TGTGCCAGCAGCTTAGCTTCTAGCGGGAGACCCTACAATGAGCAGTTCTTC
TRBV9	.	.	TRBJ1-1	CASSVGSGDWNTEAFF	TGTGCCAGCAGCGTAGGGTCAGGGGATTGGAACACTGAAGCTTTCTTT
TRBV7-3	.	once	TRBJ2-5	CASSFSSHSIAQYF	TGTGCCAGCAGCTTCTCTAGCCATAGTATCGCCCAGTACTTC
TRBV28	.	once	TRBJ1-1	CASSLRDTEAFF	TGTGCCAGCAGTTTGAGGGACACTGAAGCTTTCTTT
TRBV6-4	.	.	TRBJ1-1	CASRVQPNTEAFF	TGTGCCAGCAGGGTACAGCCTAACACTGAAGCTTTCTTT
TRBV4-2	.	.	TRBJ2-7	CASSQVDGSEQYF	TGTGCCAGCAGCCAAGTAGACGGGTCCGAGCAGTACTTC
TRBV4-3	TRBD1	.	TRBJ1-2	CASSAGQGSYGYTF	TGCGCCAGCAGCGCGGGACAGGGGAGCTATGGCTACACCTTC
TRBV3-1/TRBV3-2	TRBD1	few	TRBJ2-3	CASSQGGQGSTDTQYF	TGTGCCAGCAGCCAAGGTGGACAGGGTAGCACAGATACGCAGTATTTT
TRBV5-6	.	once	TRBJ2-7	CASSLREHEQYF	TGTGCCAGCAGCTTGAGGGAGCACGAGCAGTACTTC
TRBV7-9	TRBD1	.	TRBJ1-3	CASSAAGTGANTIYF	TGTGCCAGCAGCGCTGCCGGGACAGGGGCAAACACCATATATTTT
TRBV6-2/TRBV6-3	TRBD1	.	TRBJ1-2	CASSGQGPSGYTF	TGTGCCAGCAGTGGACAGGGGCCCAGCGGCTACACCTTC
TRBV27	.	.	TRBJ1-1	CASSRNQGNTEAFF	TGTGCCAGCAGTAGAAACCAGGGGAACACTGAAGCTTTCTTT
TRBV27	TRBD1	.	TRBJ2-7	CASRPGTVSYEQYF	TGTGCCAGCAGGCCGGGGACAGTTTCCTACGAGCAGTACTTC
TRBV7-3	TRBD1	.	TRBJ1-1	CASSLTGSGTGRTEAFF	TGTGCCAGCAGCTTAACAGGTTCGGGGACAGGGCGCACTGAAGCTTTCTTT
TRBV19	TRBD2	.	TRBJ2-7	CASSIKTGLATSAYEQYF	TGTGCCAGTAGTATTAAGACGGGACTAGCGACTTCCGCCTACGAGCAGTACTTC
TRBV4-3	.	.	TRBJ1-6	CASSRTQGPFYNSPLHF	TGCGCCAGCAGCCGCACACAGGGCCCGTTCTATAATTCACCCCTCCACTTT
TRBV7-9	.	.	TRBJ1-2	CASSSEGGPINYGYTF	TGTGCCAGCAGCTCAGAAGGGGGACCGATAAACTATGGCTACACCTTC
TRBV3-1/TRBV3-2	.	.	TRBJ2-3	CASSRQGGTQYF	TGTGCCAGCAGCCGGCAGGGGGGTACGCAGTATTTT